The 23 T cell receptor beta chains below come from one sample, sequenced in a study of coeliac disease. Measured with immunoSEQ multiplex PCR; TCRdb has only the in-frame clones, and not every one. The table lists around 6,000 clones, around two thirds of them singletons, with roughly 9.8% in the top ten. Input material: lymphocytes from the gut lamina propria. Receptor source: a man between 70 and 80 years old with active celiac disease.

The genes are TRBV5-1 and TRBJ2-2; TRBD2 matches at 8 bases. Germline trimming cut 4 bases from V and 1 base from J; bases unmatched to any gene: 6. This CDR3 has 16 residues. Germline CDR1 is SGHRS and CDR2 is YFSETQ. The CDR3 DNA reads as TGCGCCAGCAGCGCGGATAGCGGGGTGAACACCGGGGAGCTGTTTTTT. Translated: CASSADSGVNTGELFF.

The chain recombines TRBV4-3 with TRBJ1-2, with D perhaps matching TRBD1 (5 bases). Trimming removed 2 bases at V and 6 bases at J, with 10 bases between. CDR3 length equals 13 residues. Germline V CDR1 and CDR2: LGHNA, YSLEER. CDR3 sequence: CASSQSGLHGYTF. In nucleotides, the CDR3 is TGCGCCAGCAGCCAATCGGGACTTCATGGCTACACCTTC.

This clone is judged medium-sized. The J gene is TRBJ2-7, the V gene TRBV15; TRBD2 is a possible D gene (6 bases). This CDR3 has 14 amino acids. Germline assignment: CDR1 LNHNV and CDR2 YYDKDF (reference sequence). The V end was cut by 3 bases, the J end by 2 bases, with 11 bases between. The CDR3 is CATSSPGLTYEQYF. As DNA, the CDR3 is TGTGCCACCAGCAGCCCGGGACTCACCTACGAGCAGTACTTC. Full variable domain (remainder filled in from reference TRBV15 and TRBJ2-7): DAMVIQNPRYQVTQFGKPVTLSCSQTLNHNVMYWYQQKSSQAPKLLFHYYDKDFNNEADTPDNFQSRRPNTSFCFLDIRSPGLGDTAMYLCATSSPGLTYEQYFGPGTRLTVT.

This clone was found a few times. The chain combines TRBV5-4 with TRBJ1-1, with 7 bases identical to TRBD1. The CDR3 sequence is 12 residues long. CDR1 is SGHNT, CDR2 YYREEE, per germline (reference sequence). V lost 0 bases and J lost 8; bases outside the gene matches: 1. The CDR3 here is CASSLVGQEAFF. The CDR3 DNA sequence: TGTGCCAGCAGCTTGGTGGGACAGGAAGCTTTCTTT.

Comment on this clone: The same CDR3 arises from other DNA sequences in this sample as well. The DNA for the CDR3 is TGTGCCAGCTCACCAGGGAGGGATAATGGCTACACCTTC. This gives the protein CASSPGRDNGYTF. J is TRBJ1-2 and V is TRBV18; D is unresolved. Germline assignment: CDR1 KGHSH and CDR2 LQKENI. The CDR3 runs to 13 residues. With 2 bases removed from V and 6 bases from J, the gap between germline ends came to 10 bases.

A few counts support this clone. CDR3 nucleotide sequence: TGTGCCAGCTCACCGGAGCTTAACACAGATACGCAGTATTTT. It yields the protein CASSPELNTDTQYF. The chain recombines TRBV18 with TRBJ2-3, with D hard to call. CDR3 length: 14 amino acids. Germline V CDR1 and CDR2: KGHSH, LQKENI. V lost 3 bases to trimming and J lost 2 bases, with 9 bases between them. The full variable domain, in which reference TRBV18 and TRBJ2-3 provide the parts outside the CDR3, is NAGVMQNPRHLVRRRGQEARLRCSPMKGHSHVYWYRQLPEEGLKFMVYLQKENIIDESGMPKERFSAEFPKEGPSILRIQQVVRGDSAAYFCASSPELNTDTQYFGPGTRLTVL.

This chain connects TRBV2 to TRBJ1-1, with D perhaps TRBD1 (6 bases). Deletions cut 6 bases from V and 0 bases from J, with 8 bases between. Germline loops: CDR1 SNHLY, CDR2 FYNNEI. The length of the CDR3 is 13 residues. The CDR3 sequence: CASRGQLNTEAFF. CDR3 bases: TGTGCCAGCAGAGGACAGTTGAACACTGAAGCTTTCTTT.

This clone turned up a few times. The chain is built from TRBV6-1 and TRBJ1-3; 8 nucleotides align to TRBD1. V was pared by 7 bases and J by 0 bases, with 5 bases of the junction left unmatched. This CDR3 comprises 15 residues. Per germline, CDR1 MNHNS and CDR2 SASEGT. CDR3 protein: CASIGQGLSGNTIYF. CDR3 DNA sequence: TGTGCCAGCATTGGACAGGGACTCTCTGGAAACACCATATATTTT.

V gene TRBV6-1 combines with J gene TRBJ2-2; D perhaps matches TRBD2 (6 bases). Trimming took 6 bases from V and 1 from J, leaving 9 bases between them. Germline values: CDR1 MNHNS, CDR2 SASEGT. The CDR3 has 14 amino acids. CDR3 amino acids: CASRNSGNTGELFF. The DNA of the CDR3 is TGTGCCAGCAGAAATAGCGGGAACACCGGGGAGCTGTTTTTT.

V usage is TRBV9 and J usage is TRBJ2-1; the D gene is possibly TRBD1 (5 bases). The CDR3 sequence is 16 residues long. Trimming pared 0 bases from V and 4 bases from J, leaving 14 bases between. Germline assignment: CDR1 SGDLS and CDR2 YYNGEE. CDR3 DNA sequence: TGTGCCAGCAGCGTAGCAGGGTATAGTGGGTACAATGAGCAGTTCTTC. This sequence encodes CASSVAGYSGYNEQFF.

The rearrangement joins TRBV29-1 to TRBJ2-3; TRBD2 matches at 8 bases. Trimming took 7 bases from V and 6 from J; bases not matched to a gene: 15. Per the germline V gene, CDR1 is SQVTM and CDR2 is ANQGSEA. The CDR3 covers 15 residues. The DNA for the CDR3 is TGCAGCGGTACACTAGCGGCAAAACCCGTTGATACGCAGTATTTT. This codes for CSGTLAAKPVDTQYF.

The gene calls are TRBV5-1 and TRBJ2-2, with 7 bases aligning to TRBD2. Germline CDR1 SGHRS, CDR2 YFSETQ. There are 16 residues in the CDR3. Trimming took 1 base from V and 2 from J; bases not matched to a gene: 5. CDR3 sequence (DNA): TGCGCCAGCAGCTTGTTCCTAGCGGCCAACACCGGGGAGCTGTTTTTT. It yields the protein CASSLFLAANTGELFF. Together with reference TRBV5-1 and TRBJ2-2, the CDR3 gives the full variable domain: KAGVTQTPRYLIKTRGQQVTLSCSPISGHRSVSWYQQTPGQGLQFLFEYFSETQRNKGNFPGRFSGRQFSNSRSEMNVSTLELGDSALYLCASSLFLAANTGELFFGEGSRLTVL.

This clone was detected only a few times. The rearrangement links TRBV19 to TRBJ2-1, with 8 bases that match TRBD2. There are 15 residues in the CDR3. Trimming removed 1 base from V and 8 bases from J; junction bases left unmatched: 7. Germline V gene lookup returns CDR1 LNHDA and CDR2 SQIVND (reference sequence). CDR3 sequence: CASSIAAGASDEQFF. The CDR3 bases are TGTGCCAGTAGTATAGCAGCGGGGGCGAGCGATGAGCAGTTCTTC.

This clone was counted once. Sequence at one end of the junction differs from germline and may be a read error. The chain links TRBV6-5 to TRBJ2-3; the match to TRBD2 covers 9 bases. The CDR3 has 15 amino acids. The germline V gene encodes CDR1 MNHEY and CDR2 SVGAGI. The CDR3 region is CASSSTGTSTDTQYF. DNA of the CDR3: TGTGCCAGCAGTTCCACCGGGACTAGCACGGATACGCAGTATTTT.

This rearrangement joins TRBV28 to TRBJ1-5; 8 nucleotides line up with TRBD1. Germline V gene sequence: CDR1 MDHEN, CDR2 SYDVKM. V gave up 4 bases and J gave up 7 bases; unmatched junction bases: 12. The CDR3 sequence is 16 residues long. The CDR3 nucleotides are TGTGCCAGCAGTTCCCCTCCCGGACAGGGCGGGCAGCCCCAGCATTTT. Its translation: CASSSPPGQGGQPQHF.

V usage is TRBV2 and J usage is TRBJ1-2; D is perhaps TRBD1 (6 bases). The CDR3 contains 14 residues. The germline CDR1 and CDR2 sequences are SNHLY and FYNNEI. V was trimmed by 4 bases and J by 5 bases, leaving 14 bases between them. Here the CDR3 DNA reads TGTGCCAGCAGTGGGGGGGGCAGGGTATATGGCTACACCTTC. This encodes CASSGGGRVYGYTF.

This sequence joins TRBV10-3 and TRBJ2-7; D remains ambiguous. Trimming removed 3 bases at V and 7 bases at J, with 10 bases between. The CDR3 has 12 amino acids. Germline V gives CDR1 ENHRY, CDR2 SYGVKD. CDR3 DNA sequence: TGTGCCATCAGTGACCGCGTGGTAGAGCAGTACTTC. Its protein is CAISDRVVEQYF.

The chain has TRBV27 and TRBJ2-5, with 7 bases identical to TRBD1. After removal of 9 bases from V and 3 bases from J, the junction contained 4 bases not matched to a gene. Germline-derived CDR1 and CDR2 are MNHEY and SMNVEV (reference sequence). CDR3 size: 12 residues. CDR3 in amino acids: CARRTGKETQYF. The CDR3 DNA sequence: TGTGCCAGGAGGACAGGTAAAGAGACCCAGTACTTC.

The CDR3 loop reads CASSQEDYNEQFF. The CDR3 DNA reads TGTGCCAGCAGCCAGGAGGACTACAATGAGCAGTTCTTC. This chain connects TRBV11-3 to TRBJ2-1; possible D gene TRBD2, 5 bases. The CDR3 contains 13 residues. V lost 5 bases and J 3 bases, leaving 8 bases between the germline ends. Germline V gene data show CDR1 as SGHNT and CDR2 as YENEEA. Full variable domain (missing parts from reference TRBV11-3 and TRBJ2-1): EAGVVQSPRYKIIEKKQPVAFWCNPISGHNTLYWYLQNLGQGPELLIRYENEEAVDDSQLPKDRFSAERLKGVDSTLKIQPAELGDSAVYLCASSQEDYNEQFFGPGTRLTVL.

This clone was counted between two and nine times. The chain joins TRBV11-2 to TRBJ2-3; maybe TRBD2 (6 bases). V lost 6 bases, J lost 0 bases, and 10 bases lay in between. The CDR3 covers 14 residues. Germline CDR1 is SGHAT and CDR2 is FQNNGV. CDR3 amino acids: CASRWDLSTDTQYF. CDR3 bases: TGTGCCAGCAGGTGGGACTTAAGCACAGATACGCAGTATTTT.

The chain uses TRBV2 and TRBJ2-1, with TRBD2 as a possible D gene (6 bases). The CDR3 loop spans 15 amino acids. Germline V gene data show CDR1 as SNHLY and CDR2 as FYNNEI. Between the trimmed V and J ends, which lost 5 bases and 6 bases, there was a span of 17 bases. DNA for the CDR3: TGTGCCAGCAGTACATTCGGAGGGTCTTTCAATGAGCAGTTCTTC. Its protein product is CASSTFGGSFNEQFF.

The chain is built from TRBV7-3 and TRBJ2-1; 7 bases match TRBD2. Germline V gene data show CDR1 as SGHTA and CDR2 as FQGTGA. V trimming: 6 bases; J trimming: 10 bases; junction bases outside the gene matches: 15. The CDR3 length is 15 residues. CDR3 amino acids: CASSPTGGGREEQFF. The CDR3 bases are TGTGCCAGCAGTCCCACGGGCGGGGGAAGGGAGGAGCAGTTCTTC.

This clone was counted once. The chain carries TRBV4-1 and TRBJ1-2, with 11 bases that match TRBD1. The CDR3 totals 16 residues. The germline V gene has CDR1 MGHRA and CDR2 YSYEKL. V lost 1 base and J lost 6; bases outside the gene matches: 7. The chain's CDR3 is CASSQGRTGGENGYTF. The CDR3 DNA sequence: TGCGCCAGCAGCCAAGGACGGACAGGGGGCGAAAATGGCTACACCTTC.